Following are 25 T cell receptor beta chains from one sample sequenced in a study of blood T cell repertoires in COVID-19. Sequencing used immunoSEQ multiplex PCR; TCRdb keeps in-frame clones, though not all of them. The sample comprises roughly 32,000 clones, approximately 85% of which are singletons, and around 8.6% rests with the top ten. The sequencing sample was made of peripheral blood. The receptors were sampled from an elderly man with active COVID-19.

This clone showed up just a few times. The chain joins TRBV5-5 to TRBJ1-5; 10 bases match TRBD1. J lost 5 bases, V lost 4 bases, and 9 bases had no gene match. The CDR3 loop spans 16 amino acids. Germline V gene lookup returns CDR1 SGHKS and CDR2 YYEKEE (reference sequence). This CDR3 is CASSAVTGGVDQPQHF. In DNA form, the CDR3 reads TGTGCCAGCAGCGCGGTGACAGGGGGCGTCGATCAGCCCCAGCATTTT.

This clone was seen once. This chain connects TRBV24-1 to TRBJ2-3, with 14 bases identical to TRBD2. The V gene's germline CDR1 is KGHDR and CDR2 SFDVKD. V trimming: 6 bases; J trimming: 2 bases; junction bases outside the gene matches: 9. The CDR3 has 18 residues. In nucleotides, the CDR3 is TGTGCCACCAGTCCTCGGACTAGCGGGGGGCCCAACACAGATACGCAGTATTTT. This codes for CATSPRTSGGPNTDTQYF.

The gene calls are TRBV19 and TRBJ1-5; tentative D call: TRBD1 (5 bases). CDR1 is LNHDA and CDR2 is SQIVND in the germline V gene (reference sequence). The CDR3 covers 13 residues. V lost 3 bases and J lost 11, with 14 bases in between. The CDR3 reads CASSIGLQATQHF. CDR3 sequence (DNA): TGTGCCAGTAGTATCGGCCTACAGGCCACCCAGCATTTT. Full variable domain (remainder filled in from reference TRBV19 and TRBJ1-5): DGGITQSPKYLFRKEGQNVTLSCEQNLNHDAMYWYRQDPGQGLRLIYYSQIVNDFQKGDIAEGYSVSREKKESFPLTVTSAQKNPTAFYLCASSIGLQATQHFGDGTRLSIL.

The chain combines TRBV28 with TRBJ1-5; D is unresolved. The CDR3 covers 13 residues. Germline loops: CDR1 MDHEN, CDR2 SYDVKM. The ends were cut back, 4 bases at V and 4 bases at J, with 8 bases in the middle. Written as DNA, the CDR3 is TGTGCCAGCAGTTCGCCCCAGAATCAGCCCCAGCATTTT. Protein product: CASSSPQNQPQHF.

The rearrangement uses TRBV6-2 or TRBV6-3 and TRBJ2-1, with D tentatively TRBD1 (5 bases). This CDR3 has 19 residues. Trimming cost V 6 bases and J 1 base, with 25 bases left between them. Per germline, CDR1 MNHEY and CDR2 SVGEGT. CDR3 DNA sequence: TGTGCCAGCAGCGGTCAGGACATGTCTTCTCTCTTATCCTACAATGAGCAGTTCTTC. It is translated as CASSGQDMSSLLSYNEQFF.

The chain employs TRBV9 and TRBJ1-1; D is undetermined. V lost 0 bases and J lost 5, with 8 bases in between. Germline V gene data show CDR1 as SGDLS and CDR2 as YYNGEE. The CDR3 runs 13 residues. Written as DNA, the CDR3 is TGTGCCAGCAGCGTAGAACCAGCGACTGAAGCTTTCTTT. Translation gives CASSVEPATEAFF.

This sequence joins TRBV5-6 and TRBJ2-3, with 7 bases that match TRBD1. There are 15 residues in the CDR3. Germline V gene data show CDR1 as SGHDT and CDR2 as YYEEEE. V gave up 0 bases and J gave up 2 bases; unmatched junction bases: 3. CDR3 coding DNA: TGTGCCAGCAGCTTGGTACAGGGGAACACAGATACGCAGTATTTT. Translated, it gives CASSLVQGNTDTQYF.

The chain uses TRBV9 and TRBJ2-3; TRBD2 matches 11 bases. Germline CDR1 SGDLS, CDR2 YYNGEE. This CDR3 is built from 16 residues. After removal of 1 base from V and 7 bases from J, the junction contained 8 bases not matched to a gene. The CDR3 here is CASSVSPLAGEHTQYF. CDR3 coding DNA: TGTGCCAGCAGCGTATCCCCACTAGCGGGGGAACATACGCAGTATTTT.

This sequence joins TRBV5-1 and TRBJ1-4; D may be TRBD1 (6 bases). The length of the CDR3 is 15 residues. The V end lost 0 bases, the J end lost 8 bases, and 14 bases lay between the germline ends. Germline lookup yields CDR1 SGHRS and CDR2 YFSETQ. The CDR3 loop is CASSLGQALGEKLFF. CDR3 nucleotides: TGCGCCAGCAGCTTGGGACAGGCCCTAGGGGAAAAACTGTTTTTT.

This sequence joins TRBV5-1 and TRBJ2-7; 12 positions match TRBD2. J lost 3 bases, V lost 2 bases, and 6 bases had no gene match. The germline gives CDR1 SGHRS, CDR2 YFSETQ. This CDR3 comprises 16 residues. CDR3 bases: TGCGCCAGCAGCTTAACGGCGACTAGCGGGGGCTACGAGCAGTACTTC. This translates into CASSLTATSGGYEQYF.

V and J are TRBV7-6 and TRBJ1-4; the D is unclear. Trimming took off 5 bases at V and 1 base at J, with 8 bases between the two ends. This CDR3 is built from 14 residues. Looked up from germline, CDR1 is SGHVS and CDR2 is FNYEAQ. The CDR3 spells CASSGGLTNEKLFF. The CDR3 DNA follows: TGTGCCAGCAGCGGAGGGTTAACTAATGAAAAACTGTTTTTT.

This clone showed up just once. V is TRBV28 and J is TRBJ1-6, with 7 bases aligning to TRBD1. The CDR3 is 14 amino acids. Trimming removed 5 bases from V and 8 bases from J; junction bases left unmatched: 6. Per germline, CDR1 MDHEN and CDR2 SYDVKM. DNA of the CDR3: TGTGCCAGCAGTGATCCGGGACAGTATTCACCCCTCCACTTT. Translating gives CASSDPGQYSPLHF.

The chain is built from TRBV5-4 and TRBJ1-1; 11 bases are shared with TRBD1. CDR1 and CDR2 (germline): SGHNT, YYREEE (reference sequence). The length of the CDR3 is 16 residues. The ends lost 3 bases at V and 4 bases at J; junction bases unmatched: 8. This chain's CDR3 is CASSSLGTGGGTEAFF. In DNA form, the CDR3 reads TGTGCCAGCAGCTCGCTGGGGACAGGGGGAGGCACTGAAGCTTTCTTT.

CDR3 bases: TGTGCCAGCAGCTTGGTAGACACTGAAGCTTTCTTT. It specifies CASSLVDTEAFF. The chain combines TRBV5-4 with TRBJ1-1; no definite D call. Germline V CDR1 and CDR2: SGHNT, YYREEE (reference sequence). V was cut by 0 bases and J by 3 bases, with 3 bases left in between. This CDR3 spans 12 amino acids. Filled out from reference TRBV5-4 and TRBJ1-1, the complete variable domain reads ETGVTQSPTHLIKTRGQQVTLRCSSQSGHNTVSWYQQALGQGPQFIFQYYREEENGRGNFPPRFSGLQFPNYSSELNVNALELDDSALYLCASSLVDTEAFFGQGTRLTVV.

The gene calls are TRBV12-3 or TRBV12-4 and TRBJ2-5; 9 bases are shared with TRBD2. This CDR3 is built from 13 residues. Germline trimming cut 1 base from V and 9 bases from J; bases unmatched to any gene: 3. The DNA for the CDR3 is TGTGCCAGCAGTTTAGGCGGGGGGGAGGCCCAGTACTTC. This sequence encodes CASSLGGGEAQYF.

The J gene is TRBJ2-2, the V gene TRBV10-3, with a tentative D call TRBD2 (7 bases). The CDR3 runs to 15 residues. V was shortened by 3 bases and J by 3 bases, with 11 bases between the two germline ends. Germline V gene data show CDR1 as ENHRY and CDR2 as SYGVKD. CDR3 residues: CAISDWGGYTGELFF. CDR3 bases: TGTGCCATCAGTGATTGGGGGGGCTACACCGGGGAGCTGTTTTTT.

This chain connects TRBV10-3 to TRBJ2-5; 10 positions match TRBD2. Unmatched junction bases numbered 11, after V lost 5 bases and J lost 2 bases. CDR1 and CDR2 (germline): ENHRY, SYGVKD. CDR3 size: 17 residues. CDR3 nucleotides: TGTGCCATCAGTAAAGCGGGGGGGCCCGTCTCTCAAGAGACCCAGTACTTC. It encodes CAISKAGGPVSQETQYF.

The V and J genes are TRBV5-4 and TRBJ2-1, with D possibly TRBD1 on 5 matching bases. Germline lookup yields CDR1 SGHNT and CDR2 YYREEE (reference sequence). There are 12 residues in the CDR3. The germline V and J ends were trimmed by 4 bases and 6 bases, with 8 bases remaining between them. The CDR3 reads CASSRGGNEQFF. CDR3 in DNA: TGTGCCAGCAGCAGGGGCGGCAATGAGCAGTTCTTC.

The table lists this clone with a count of one. V usage is TRBV29-1 and J usage is TRBJ2-1, with 13 bases aligning to TRBD2. The germline gives CDR1 SQVTM, CDR2 ANQGSEA. This CDR3 is built from 16 residues. V lost 5 bases, J lost 5 bases, and 9 bases stayed unmatched. The CDR3: CSVPGFGTSGNNEQFF. The CDR3 DNA follows: TGCAGCGTTCCAGGGTTTGGGACTAGCGGGAACAATGAGCAGTTCTTC.

This chain links TRBV28 with TRBJ1-1, with D hard to call. This CDR3 has 14 amino acids. From germline, CDR1 is MDHEN and CDR2 SYDVKM. V was pared by 5 bases and J by 6 bases, with 16 bases between. The CDR3: CASSTPPKSPEAFF. CDR3 bases: TGTGCCAGCAGTACACCCCCCAAGTCTCCTGAAGCTTTCTTT. Looking up the rest from reference TRBV28 and TRBJ1-1 gives the full variable domain: DVKVTQSSRYLVKRTGEKVFLECVQDMDHENMFWYRQDPGLGLRLIYFSYDVKMKEKGDIPEGYSVSREKKERFSLILESASTNQTSMYLCASSTPPKSPEAFFGQGTRLTVV.

The chain has TRBV7-8 and TRBJ2-7; 8 bases agree with TRBD1. CDR1 SGHVS and CDR2 FQNEAQ come from the germline V gene. The CDR3 loop spans 14 amino acids. V lost 5 bases and J lost 5; bases outside the gene matches: 8. CDR3 protein: CASSRDRGGNEQYF. In DNA form, the CDR3 reads TGTGCCAGCAGCCGAGACAGGGGAGGAAACGAGCAGTACTTC. The complete variable domain, with remaining parts taken from reference TRBV7-8 and TRBJ2-7, reads GAGVSQSPRYKVAKRGQDVALRCDPISGHVSLFWYQQALGQGPEFLTYFQNEAQLDKSGLPSDRFFAERPEGSVSTLKIQRTQQEDSAVYLCASSRDRGGNEQYFGPGTRLTVT.

Here the CDR3 reads CACQDLSPGGLAYEQYF. DNA of the CDR3: TGTGCCTGCCAAGACCTAAGTCCGGGGGGCCTGGCGTACGAGCAGTACTTC. The genes are TRBV30 and TRBJ2-7, with D possibly matching TRBD2 (7 bases). This CDR3 is built from 17 residues. Deletions cut 6 bases from V and 4 bases from J, with 28 bases between. CDR1 and CDR2 (germline): GTSNPN, SVGIG (reference sequence).

This clone is deemed medium-sized. This chain links TRBV5-1 with TRBJ1-6; D not resolved. This CDR3 has 16 amino acids. CDR1 and CDR2 (germline): SGHRS, YFSETQ. The V end lost 1 base, the J end lost 12 bases, and 20 bases lay between the germline ends. The CDR3 here is CASSLNSGDPGEPLHF. CDR3 in DNA: TGCGCCAGCAGCTTGAATTCGGGAGACCCTGGAGAACCCCTCCACTTT. Combining the CDR3 with reference TRBV5-1 and TRBJ1-6 gives the whole variable domain KAGVTQTPRYLIKTRGQQVTLSCSPISGHRSVSWYQQTPGQGLQFLFEYFSETQRNKGNFPGRFSGRQFSNSRSEMNVSTLELGDSALYLCASSLNSGDPGEPLHFGNGTRLTVT.

This chain joins TRBV27 and TRBJ2-7, with D hard to call. The CDR3 loop spans 16 amino acids. The germline V gene has CDR1 MNHEY and CDR2 SMNVEV (reference sequence). The V end was cut by 5 bases, the J end by 0 bases, with 17 bases between. This CDR3 is CASSPPGTRSSYEQYF. In DNA, the CDR3 is TGTGCCAGCAGTCCCCCGGGTACAAGGAGCTCCTACGAGCAGTACTTC.

The chain combines TRBV2 with TRBJ2-5; 7 bases are a match to TRBD2. This CDR3 has 14 residues. V lost 10 bases, J lost 0 bases, and 8 bases stayed unmatched. Germline V gene data show CDR1 as SNHLY and CDR2 as FYNNEI. CDR3 protein: CAKGSGAYQETQYF. The CDR3 bases are TGTGCCAAGGGAAGCGGGGCGTACCAAGAGACCCAGTACTTC.